This T cell receptor (beta chain) emerged from a study of T cells after yellow fever vaccination (dated by TCRdb to the late 2010s). General notes on the study: Libraries from fractions with low cell numbers were prepared with the SMART-Seq v4 Ultra Low Input RNA kit. To follow T-cell clones before and after primary and booster YFV17D yellow fever vaccination, bulk TCR alpha and beta repertoires were sequenced over time. Two healthy male donors, one aged 18 to 30 and one aged 30 to 40 years, were included in the cohort. Bulk PBMC replicates and cell subsets were isolated from blood drawn at multiple timepoints before and after both primary and secondary immunization.

This clonotype was recorded a few times. The target of this receptor is not known. No base qualities exist here, and no much larger clone lies one base off it. Study-wide findings and limitations: A small fraction of clonotypes appeared in both the CD4 and CD8 compartments, likely as a result of convergent recombination. Because the study included only a couple of donors, the extent to which the findings can be generalized is limited. Computational filtering was needed because FACS-sorted repertoires could contain abundant contaminating clonotypes from the bulk population. The secondary T-cell response was weaker than the primary response but faster, peaking on day 5 instead of day 15. After the booster, most clones that had expanded after primary vaccination were detected again (nearly 97% of CD4 and about 88% of CD8), suggesting broad maintenance of memory.

The sample's treatment or condition, from its label and the paper: live attenuated yellow fever vaccine strain. A standard Ficoll-Paque protocol was used to isolate PBMCs from peripheral blood. Dynabeads CD4 and CD8 positive selection kits were used to isolate CD4 and CD8 T-cell fractions. TriZol was used to extract RNA from bulk PBMCs, CD4 and CD8 fractions, and dextramer-positive and dextramer-negative fractions. Synthesis of TCR cDNA relied on 5'RACE template switching, a step that introduced a universal primer site along with unique molecular identifiers. Priming for cDNA synthesis came from both the TCR alpha and TCR beta constant segments. Libraries were amplified in two PCR steps, with sample barcodes and sequencing adapters added in the second step. Libraries were sequenced on Illumina HiSeq 2500 (2x100 bp) or NovaSeq (2x150 bp). Per the source publication's procedure: MIGEC was used to demultiplex reads and collapse the reads into UMI consensus sequences, and MiXCR was used for V(D)J alignment. Clonotypes responding to the vaccine were identified with edgeR on replicate PBMC samples, with the criteria of FDR below 0.01 and a log2 fold change above 5 up to day 15. CD4 or CD8 identity was assigned to each bulk clonotype according to whether the clonotype was present at higher abundance in the sequenced CD4 repertoire or the sequenced CD8 repertoire. Using fastp at Q25 and MiXCR, TCRdb reprocessed the public reads and kept productive beta chains. All rows with the same CDR3 protein become a single entry with the most common DNA and genes. The V and J calls were not made by the authors but by TCRdb's processing. The sample table holds 200,000 to 300,000 distinct CDR3 sequences, of which less than 7.5% were seen once. Approximately 1% of the sample comes from the top ten.

The CDR3 runs 15 amino acids, cysteine and phenylalanine included. Only the CDR3 region is kept as DNA, spanning 45 bases read in frame from base 1. The junction shows trimming of 0 bases on V and 7 bases on J, and the gene matches do not reach 3 bases of it. Reading the germline V gene gives CDR1 LGHNA and CDR2 YSLEER. The clonotype comes from a man aged 30-40 years who received the YFV17D yellow fever vaccine. Rearrangement joined TRBV4-3 to TRBJ1-6, with 7 middle bases fitting TRBD1. The sample in question was CD4+ T cells sorted from PBMCs, obtained on the day of the yellow fever booster vaccination. The CDR3 is CASSQDPQGNSPLHF. The sequenced DNA is TGCGCCAGCAGCCAAGATCCACAGGGGAATTCACCCCTCCACTTT.